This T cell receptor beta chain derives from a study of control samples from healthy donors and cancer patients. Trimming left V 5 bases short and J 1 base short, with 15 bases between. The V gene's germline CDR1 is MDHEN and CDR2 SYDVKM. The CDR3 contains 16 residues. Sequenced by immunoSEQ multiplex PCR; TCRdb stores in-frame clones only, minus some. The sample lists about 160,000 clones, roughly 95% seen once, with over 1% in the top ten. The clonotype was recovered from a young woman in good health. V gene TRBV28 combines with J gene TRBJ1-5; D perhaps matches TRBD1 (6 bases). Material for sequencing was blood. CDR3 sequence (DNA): TGTGCCAGCAGTCCCTCACGACAGGCCAGCAATCAGCCCCAGCATTTT. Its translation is CASSPSRQASNQPQHF.